These 18 T cell receptor beta chains originate from one sample sequenced in a study of cytomegalovirus exposure and HLA in healthy donors. 60 Vbeta and 13 Jbeta primers were used in PCR. Sequencing used immunoSEQ multiplex PCR; TCRdb keeps in-frame clones, though not all of them. This sample's table reports 150,000 to 250,000 clones. The sequencing sample was made of PBMCs. These receptors were obtained from a boy younger than 18 in good health and CMV-seronegative.

This chain uses TRBV9 with TRBJ2-7, with D unresolved. CDR3 size: 13 residues. The V and J ends lost 3 bases and 5 bases respectively, with 12 bases between them. Looked up from germline, CDR1 is SGDLS and CDR2 is YYNGEE. CDR3: CASSAGVGDEQYF. In DNA, the CDR3 is TGTGCCAGCAGCGCCGGAGTGGGTGACGAGCAGTACTTC.

V and J are TRBV7-9 and TRBJ2-7; 7 bases line up with TRBD1. The CDR3 extends over 13 amino acids. CDR1 SEHNR and CDR2 FQNEAQ come from the germline V gene (reference sequence). V lost 4 bases, J lost 5 bases, and 5 bases stayed unmatched. The CDR3 nucleotides read TGTGCCAGCAGCTCCCGGGACAGAGACGAGCAGTACTTC. Its translation: CASSSRDRDEQYF.

This chain uses TRBV7-9 with TRBJ1-6, with TRBD1 matching over 7 bases. Germline assignment: CDR1 SEHNR and CDR2 FQNEAQ (reference sequence). The CDR3 spans 15 residues. J lost 9 bases, V lost 1 base, and 6 bases had no gene match. The CDR3 here is CASSLDRGGSSPLHF. The CDR3 DNA reads as TGTGCCAGCAGCTTAGACAGGGGAGGTAGTTCACCCCTCCACTTT.

This rearrangement joins TRBV5-4 to TRBJ1-3, with D tentatively TRBD1 (5 bases). V dropped 3 bases and J dropped 2 bases, with 15 bases sitting between them. The CDR3 extends over 16 amino acids. Germline-derived CDR1 and CDR2 are SGHNT and YYREEE (reference sequence). The CDR3 region is CASSSGGGRAGNTIYF. The CDR3 DNA reads TGTGCCAGCAGCTCCGGGGGTGGAAGGGCTGGAAACACCATATATTTT. The variable domain in full, with the rest retrieved from reference TRBV5-4 and TRBJ1-3, is ETGVTQSPTHLIKTRGQQVTLRCSSQSGHNTVSWYQQALGQGPQFIFQYYREEENGRGNFPPRFSGLQFPNYSSELNVNALELDDSALYLCASSSGGGRAGNTIYFGEGSWLTVV.

The chain has TRBV10-2 and TRBJ1-3; a weak D match, TRBD1 (5 bases). This CDR3 has 14 residues. Per the germline V gene, CDR1 is WSHSY and CDR2 is SAAADI. Trimming stripped 0 bases from V and 9 bases from J, with 12 bases between. CDR3 nucleotide sequence: TGCGCCAGCAGTGAGTCGACTAGGGGATCCACCATATATTTT. Its translation is CASSESTRGSTIYF.

Here the CDR3 reads CASMRQHLLNTEAFF. CDR3 DNA: TGTGCCAGCATGAGACAGCACCTATTGAACACTGAAGCTTTCTTT. The gene calls are TRBV6-5 and TRBJ1-1, with D possibly being TRBD1 (5 bases). Trimming stripped 7 bases from V and 0 bases from J, with 15 bases between. This CDR3 contains 15 residues. In germline, CDR1 is MNHEY, CDR2 SVGAGI.

A word on this clone: The germline gene is not matched at one end of the junction; a read error may be the cause. The chain joins TRBV28 to TRBJ2-5; 10 bases match TRBD2. The CDR3 length is 12 residues. Germline lookup yields CDR1 MDHEN and CDR2 SYDVKM. Here the CDR3 DNA reads TGTGCCAGCAGCACGACGCTAGCGGGGGAACACTTC. As protein: CASSTTLAGEHF.

The rearrangement uses TRBV9 and TRBJ2-3, with D perhaps matching TRBD2 (5 bases). Per germline, CDR1 SGDLS and CDR2 YYNGEE. The V and J ends lost 4 bases and 3 bases respectively, with 27 bases between them. The CDR3 covers 19 residues. CDR3 residues: CASSLSDLWFSSNTDTQYF. DNA for the CDR3: TGTGCCAGCAGCCTCTCGGACCTGTGGTTTTCTAGCAATACAGATACGCAGTATTTT.

The chain couples TRBV29-1 to TRBJ2-6, with D possibly matching TRBD1 (5 bases). This CDR3 has 14 residues. Trimming left V 0 bases short and J 2 bases short, with 5 bases between. CDR1 SQVTM and CDR2 ANQGSEA come from the germline V gene. The CDR3 region is CSVEEGAGANVLTF. Written as DNA, the CDR3 is TGCAGCGTTGAAGAAGGGGCTGGGGCCAACGTCCTGACTTTC.

This chain links TRBV7-9 with TRBJ2-1, with D maybe TRBD2 (7 bases). The germline CDR1 and CDR2 sequences are SEHNR and FQNEAQ (reference sequence). Deletions cut 4 bases from V and 1 base from J, with 11 bases between. The CDR3 has 15 residues. CDR3 amino acids: CASSSQGGSYNEQFF. The CDR3 region has the DNA TGTGCCAGCAGCTCACAGGGAGGGTCCTACAATGAGCAGTTCTTC.

This rearrangement joins TRBV6-4 to TRBJ1-5, with 8 bases lining up with TRBD1. The CDR3 has 16 residues. With V trimmed by 2 bases and J by 5 bases, 8 bases remained unmatched. From germline, CDR1 is MRHNA and CDR2 SNTAGT. CDR3: CASSDQNRGSYQPQHF. The CDR3 DNA reads as TGTGCCAGCAGTGACCAGAACAGGGGGTCTTATCAGCCCCAGCATTTT.

The chain couples TRBV28 to TRBJ1-2; D ambiguous. V shed 5 bases and J shed 7 bases, with 11 bases lying between them. The CDR3 runs 12 residues. Germline loops: CDR1 MDHEN, CDR2 SYDVKM. The CDR3 region has the DNA TGTGCCAGCAGTGTTTCCAGTCGTGGCTACACCTTC. Its translation: CASSVSSRGYTF.

The J gene is TRBJ2-3, the V gene TRBV7-9; 15 bases map to TRBD2. Trimming cost V 5 bases and J 3 bases; bases outside gene matches: 6. The germline V gene has CDR1 SEHNR and CDR2 FQNEAQ (reference sequence). This CDR3 has 17 residues. The CDR3 region is CASSTGLAGGPTDTQYF. Here the CDR3 DNA reads TGTGCCAGCAGCACCGGACTAGCGGGGGGGCCAACAGATACGCAGTATTTT.

The chain has TRBV6-6 and TRBJ2-3; perhaps TRBD1 as D (6 bases). This CDR3 is 16 amino acids long. Germline assignment: CDR1 MNHNY and CDR2 SVGAGI (reference sequence). V lost 2 bases, J lost 1 base, and 13 bases lay in between. This CDR3 reads CASSYVGAKGTDTQYF. The CDR3 region has the DNA TGTGCCAGCAGTTACGTGGGGGCGAAGGGCACAGATACGCAGTATTTT.

V gene TRBV30 combines with J gene TRBJ1-5, with D maybe TRBD1 (5 bases). This CDR3 has 20 residues. The germline V and J ends were trimmed by 8 bases and 2 bases, with 34 bases remaining between them. Germline-derived CDR1 and CDR2 are GTSNPN and SVGIG (reference sequence). CDR3 sequence: CAPPSRPRQKKGAGNQPQHF. CDR3 sequence (DNA): TGTGCCCCCCCCTCTCGCCCGCGTCAAAAAAAAGGGGCGGGCAATCAGCCCCAGCATTTT.

The chain couples TRBV30 to TRBJ1-1; possible D gene TRBD1, 6 bases. The germline V and J ends were trimmed by 5 bases and 8 bases, with 21 bases remaining between them. The CDR3 covers 14 residues. CDR1 GTSNPN and CDR2 SVGIG come from the germline V gene (reference sequence). This chain's CDR3 is CAWVVRGAALEAFF. CDR3 nucleotide sequence: TGTGCCTGGGTAGTACGGGGGGCAGCATTGGAAGCTTTCTTT.

The chain uses TRBV9 and TRBJ1-4; 7 positions agree with TRBD1. This CDR3 has 16 residues. V lost 3 bases and J lost 0; bases outside the gene matches: 5. The germline gives CDR1 SGDLS, CDR2 YYNGEE. The CDR3 sequence: CASSAWGQSTNEKLFF. In DNA form, the CDR3 reads TGTGCCAGCAGCGCTTGGGGACAGTCAACTAATGAAAAACTGTTTTTT. The variable domain in full, completed from reference TRBV9 and TRBJ1-4, reads DSGVTQTPKHLITATGQRVTLRCSPRSGDLSVYWYQQSLDQGLQFLIQYYNGEERAKGNILERFSAQQFPDLHSELNLSSLELGDSALYFCASSAWGQSTNEKLFFGSGTQLSVL.

The rearrangement joins TRBV5-1 to TRBJ2-3; TRBD2 agrees at 9 bases. V trimming: 2 bases; J trimming: 1 base; junction bases outside the gene matches: 2. CDR3 size: 15 residues. Germline V lookup: CDR1 SGHRS, CDR2 YFSETQ. The DNA of the CDR3 is TGCGCCAGCAGCTTCATAGCGGGGGGCACAGATACGCAGTATTTT. It specifies CASSFIAGGTDTQYF. The variable domain in full, completed from reference TRBV5-1 and TRBJ2-3, reads KAGVTQTPRYLIKTRGQQVTLSCSPISGHRSVSWYQQTPGQGLQFLFEYFSETQRNKGNFPGRFSGRQFSNSRSEMNVSTLELGDSALYLCASSFIAGGTDTQYFGPGTRLTVL.